This T cell receptor beta chain came from a study of radiotherapy plus CTLA-4 blockade in lung cancer. Method: immunoSEQ multiplex PCR; TCRdb's copy keeps in-frame clones and lacks some. This table has 39,000 or so clones, around three quarters appearing once. The germline gives CDR1 MDHEN, CDR2 SYDVKM. The CDR3 totals 16 residues. Trimming cost V 5 bases and J 5 bases; bases outside gene matches: 12. The source material was peripheral blood, sampled from a patient treated with radiotherapy plus ipilimumab. This chain uses TRBV28 with TRBJ2-5, with 9 bases that match TRBD1. The receptor's source is a human donor with non-small cell lung cancer who had stable disease on radiotherapy plus ipilimumab. The CDR3 DNA is TGTGCCAGCAGTCCTCCCGGGACAGGGCGAATTGAGACCCAGTACTTC. Its translation: CASSPPGTGRIETQYF.